This TCR beta chain was sequenced during a study of T cell responses to AZD1222 COVID-19 vaccine. Findings of the study overall: Most donors were white British, females outnumbered males, and clonal diversity was possibly underestimated.

Per germline, CDR1 SGDLS and CDR2 YYNGEE. The V end lost 5 bases, the J end lost 3 bases, and 2 bases lay between the germline ends. This CDR3 comprises 11 residues. Method: immunoSEQ multiplex PCR; TCRdb's copy keeps in-frame clones and lacks some. The table lists about 110,000 clones, approximately 91% of them singletons. Concerning this clone: Its antigen is as yet unknown.

The sample here was peripheral blood, taken on day 0 of AZD1222 vaccination. This sequence was found in an adult in good health. V gene TRBV9 combines with J gene TRBJ2-2, with D unclear. The CDR3 sequence: CASSDTGELFF. CDR3 sequence (DNA): TGTGCCAGCAGTGACACCGGGGAGCTGTTTTTT.